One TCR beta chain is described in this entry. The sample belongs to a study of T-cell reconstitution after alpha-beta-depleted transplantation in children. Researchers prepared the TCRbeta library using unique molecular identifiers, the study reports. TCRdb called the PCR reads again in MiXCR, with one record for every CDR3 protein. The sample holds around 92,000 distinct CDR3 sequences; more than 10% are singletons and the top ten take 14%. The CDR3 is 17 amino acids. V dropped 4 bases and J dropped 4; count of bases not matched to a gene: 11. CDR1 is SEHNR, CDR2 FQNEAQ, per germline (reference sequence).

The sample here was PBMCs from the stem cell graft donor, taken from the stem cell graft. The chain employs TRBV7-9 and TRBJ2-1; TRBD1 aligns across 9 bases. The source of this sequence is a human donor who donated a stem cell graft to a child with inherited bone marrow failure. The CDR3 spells CASSYRAGTGNYNEQFF. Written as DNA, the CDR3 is TGTGCCAGCAGCTATAGGGCCGGGACAGGGAATTACAATGAGCAGTTCTTC.